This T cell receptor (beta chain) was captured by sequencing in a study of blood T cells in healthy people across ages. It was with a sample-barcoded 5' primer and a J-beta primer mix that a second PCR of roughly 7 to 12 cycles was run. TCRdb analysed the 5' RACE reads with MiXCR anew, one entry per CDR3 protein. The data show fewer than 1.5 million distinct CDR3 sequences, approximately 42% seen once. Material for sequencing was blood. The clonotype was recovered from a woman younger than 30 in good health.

CDR3 residues: CASSPLGEQFF. CDR3 nucleotides: TGTGCCAGCAGCCCGCTGGGTGAGCAGTTCTTC. V usage is TRBV11-2 and J usage is TRBJ2-1; the D is unclear. The CDR3 extends over 11 amino acids. V lost 5 bases and J 9 bases, leaving 8 bases between the germline ends. The germline V gene has CDR1 SGHAT and CDR2 FQNNGV.